These 2 T cell receptor beta chains came from one sample sequenced in a study of T cells expressing NK-cell markers. TCRdb derives one entry per CDR3 protein from the 5' RACE reads, leaving out DNA. There are 550,000 or so distinct CDR3 sequences in the sample, with around 4% held by the top ten. Specimen: blood T cells: a sorted CD56 or NKG2C T cell subset, CD4+ or CD8+ T cells, or bulk PBMC T cells (not recorded which). The receptors were gathered from a young man in good health.

The genes are TRBV4-3 and TRBJ2-1; the TCRdb call, TRBD2, lacks DNA for checking. This CDR3 region has 13 residues. Germline CDR1 is LGHNA and CDR2 is YSLEER. This chain's CDR3 is CASSQDRAVGQFF.

This chain joins TRBV27 and TRBJ2-1; TCRdb gives TRBD2 as the D gene, but with no DNA this cannot be confirmed. This CDR3 is 17 amino acids long. Per the germline V gene, CDR1 is MNHEY and CDR2 is SMNVEV (reference sequence). The chain's CDR3 is CASSPSGTSGPYNEQFF.